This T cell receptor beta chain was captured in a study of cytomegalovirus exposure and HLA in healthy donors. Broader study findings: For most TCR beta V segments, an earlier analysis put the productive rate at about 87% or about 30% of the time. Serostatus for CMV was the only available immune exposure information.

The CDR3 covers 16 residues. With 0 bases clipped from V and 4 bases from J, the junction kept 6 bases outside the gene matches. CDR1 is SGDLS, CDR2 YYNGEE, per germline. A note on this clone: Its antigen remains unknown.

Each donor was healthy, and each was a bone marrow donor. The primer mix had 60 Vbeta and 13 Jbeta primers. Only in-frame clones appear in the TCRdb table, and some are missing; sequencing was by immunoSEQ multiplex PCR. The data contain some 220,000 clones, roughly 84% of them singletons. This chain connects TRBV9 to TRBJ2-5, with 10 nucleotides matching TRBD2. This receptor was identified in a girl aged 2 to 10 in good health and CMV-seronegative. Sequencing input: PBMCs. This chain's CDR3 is CASSVGLAGFVETQYF. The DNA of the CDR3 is TGTGCCAGCAGCGTAGGACTAGCGGGCTTCGTAGAGACCCAGTACTTC.